The T cell receptor (beta chain) under discussion was sequenced for a study of cytomegalovirus exposure and HLA in healthy donors. Overall study context: A prior analysis found about 110 million unique TCR beta sequences from 150 million to 200 million T cells.

Study-wide findings and caveats: Rare TCR sequences dominated, though some public TCRs recurred in many donors.

The PCR employed 60 Vbeta primers together with 13 Jbeta primers. Only in-frame clones appear in the TCRdb table, and some are missing; sequencing was by immunoSEQ multiplex PCR. This table holds over 150,000 clones, 60% to 85% found once. Turning to this clone: What it binds is unknown.

Trimming took off 6 bases at V and 8 bases at J, with 13 bases between the two ends. In germline, CDR1 is MNHEY, CDR2 SVGAGI. The CDR3 has 12 residues. Sequencing used PBMCs. This receptor was taken from a man in his thirties or forties in good health and CMV-seropositive. V usage is TRBV6-5 and J usage is TRBJ1-2; D is unresolved. The CDR3 is CASRSALRGYTF. Here the CDR3 DNA reads TGTGCCAGCAGGTCTGCACTGCGGGGCTACACCTTC.